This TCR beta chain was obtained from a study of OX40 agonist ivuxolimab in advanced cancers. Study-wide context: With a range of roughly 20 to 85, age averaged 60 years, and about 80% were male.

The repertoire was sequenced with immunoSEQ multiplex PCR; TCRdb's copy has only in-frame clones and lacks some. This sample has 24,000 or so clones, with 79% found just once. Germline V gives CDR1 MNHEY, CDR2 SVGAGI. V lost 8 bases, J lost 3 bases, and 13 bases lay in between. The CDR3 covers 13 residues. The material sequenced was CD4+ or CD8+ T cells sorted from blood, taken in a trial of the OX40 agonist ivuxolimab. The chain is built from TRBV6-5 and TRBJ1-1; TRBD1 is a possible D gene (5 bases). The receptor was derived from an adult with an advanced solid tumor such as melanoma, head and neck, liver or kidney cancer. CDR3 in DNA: TGTGCCAGCGAGGGACTTGGGGACACTGAAGCTTTCTTT. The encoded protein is CASEGLGDTEAFF.